The 8 T cell receptor beta chains below all came from one sample that was sequenced in a study of kidney transplant recipient with SARS-CoV-2 infection. TCRdb independently ran MiXCR on the reads; one entry per CDR3 protein. The sample holds approximately 250,000 distinct CDR3 sequences, more than 25% seen once. Sample: a blood sample, taken at baseline and on day 111 from a kidney transplant recipient. These receptors all stem from a male patient aged 25-45 years who had COVID-19 and was a kidney transplant recipient. Some T cells here may be from the graft donor.

This clonotype was seen repeatedly, ten times or more. This chain uses TRBV14 with TRBJ2-5; no definite D call. Trimming pared 10 bases from V and 2 bases from J, leaving 8 bases between. The CDR3 runs to 11 residues. Germline V gives CDR1 SGHDN, CDR2 FVKESK. The CDR3 spells CAIPQQETQYF. The CDR3 DNA reads TGTGCCATCCCACAACAAGAGACCCAGTACTTC.

Worth noting for this clonotype: One base away lies a much larger clone, so this may be a sequencing read error. This chain uses TRBV28 with TRBJ2-7; 8 bases are shared with TRBD1. This CDR3 contains 16 residues. The germline gives CDR1 MDHEN, CDR2 SYDVKM. The CDR3 is CTSSLIGQGIIGEQYF. DNA of the CDR3: TGTACCAGCAGTTTAATAGGACAGGGTATTATCGGCGAGCAGTACTTC.

In this sample, this clonotype turned up many times. The chain's CDR3 is CASSETGDSGNQPQHF. In nucleotides, the CDR3 is TGTGCCAGCTCCGAAACAGGGGACAGTGGCAATCAGCCCCAGCATTTT. The rearrangement links TRBV28 to TRBJ1-5; TRBD1 agrees at 7 bases. V was clipped by 8 bases and J by 2 bases; unmatched bases: 12. The CDR3 runs to 16 residues. Germline V lookup: CDR1 MDHEN, CDR2 SYDVKM.

Ten or more counts support this clonotype. The chain carries TRBV5-1 and TRBJ2-6; unclear D gene. Germline-derived CDR1 and CDR2 are SGHRS and YFSETQ. CDR3 size: 15 residues. Between the trimmed V and J ends, which lost 4 bases and 2 bases, there was a span of 10 bases. CDR3 bases: TGCGCCAGCAGCCAGACACCTACTGGGGCCAACGTCCTGACTTTC. It translates to CASSQTPTGANVLTF.

A note on this clonotype: This may come from a read error, since a much larger clone is one base off. This chain links TRBV6-5 with TRBJ2-7; 7 bases match TRBD1. V lost 9 bases, J lost 0 bases, and 11 bases stayed unmatched. The V gene's germline CDR1 is MNHEY and CDR2 SVGAGI. CDR3 size: 15 residues. CDR3 coding DNA: TGTGCCAGGAGTCCCGCCAGGGGGTTCTCCTACGAGCAGTACTTC. This sequence encodes CARSPARGFSYEQYF.

This clonotype was counted ten times or more. The V gene is TRBV6-5, the J gene TRBJ1-5, with TRBD1 identical over 9 bases. This CDR3 comprises 14 residues. The germline V gene has CDR1 MNHEY and CDR2 SVGAGI. V gave up 2 bases and J gave up 7 bases; unmatched junction bases: 3. CDR3 bases: TGTGCCAGCAGTTACGTGACAGGGGGACAGCCCCAGCATTTT. This sequence encodes CASSYVTGGQPQHF.

In the case of this clonotype: It may be a read error: a sequence one base away is much more abundant. The CDR3 region has the DNA TGTGCCAGCGGCCAACAGGGTCTCTCCGGTGGCTACACCTTC. It codes for CASGQQGLSGGYTF. V and J are TRBV3-1 and TRBJ1-2; D is perhaps TRBD1 (6 bases). Germline CDR1 reads LGHDT; CDR2 reads YNNKEL (reference sequence). The CDR3 is 14 amino acids.

With regard to this clonotype: The junction and the germline gene differ at one end; a read error may be behind it. The chain combines TRBV18 with TRBJ1-4; D remains unclear. The CDR3 totals 15 residues. The germline CDR1 and CDR2 sequences are KGHSH and LQKENI. The DNA of the CDR3 is TGTGCCAGCTCGCTTACGGGAGCAACTAATGAAGAACTGTTTTTT. It yields the protein CASSLTGATNEELFF.